Following are 9 T cell receptor beta chains from one sample sequenced in a study of blood T cells in healthy people across ages. With a J-beta primer mix and a sample-barcoded 5' primer, a second PCR ran 7 to 11 cycles. TCRdb reprocessed the 5' RACE reads via MiXCR and lists one record per CDR3 protein. The repertoire includes roughly 930,000 distinct CDR3 sequences, around 48% of them detected once, and around 15% sits in the top ten. The sample taken for sequencing was blood. The receptors here all came from a man aged 25-45 years in good health.

The V gene is TRBV5-4, the J gene TRBJ2-7; 9 bases agree with TRBD1. J gave up 4 bases and V 0 bases, and 2 bases lay outside the gene matches. Germline values: CDR1 SGHNT, CDR2 YYREEE (reference sequence). CDR3 length: 14 amino acids. The CDR3 protein is CASSLDRGQYEQYF. In DNA, the CDR3 is TGTGCCAGCAGCTTGGACAGGGGGCAGTACGAGCAGTACTTC.

The chain uses TRBV29-1 and TRBJ2-1; tentatively, D is TRBD1 (5 bases). CDR3 size: 14 residues. Between the trimmed V and J ends, which lost 0 bases and 6 bases, there was a span of 12 bases. CDR1 is SQVTM and CDR2 is ANQGSEA in the germline V gene. The CDR3 region has the DNA TGCAGCGTTGAAGATCAGCAGGGCGGCAATGAGCAGTTCTTC. It codes for CSVEDQQGGNEQFF.

The chain links TRBV7-2 to TRBJ1-6, with a possible D match to TRBD1 (5 bases). Looked up from germline, CDR1 is SGHTA and CDR2 is FQGNSA. The CDR3 covers 15 residues. Trimming left V 5 bases short and J 7 bases short, with 15 bases between. CDR3 loop: CASSPQTGANSPLHF. Written as DNA, the CDR3 is TGTGCCAGCAGCCCACAAACAGGAGCCAATTCACCCCTCCACTTT.

This clonotype appeared a few times. This chain joins TRBV5-1 and TRBJ1-2; TRBD1 agrees at 10 bases. V dropped 7 bases and J dropped 3; count of bases not matched to a gene: 9. There are 15 residues in the CDR3. Germline CDR1 and CDR2: SGHRS and YFSETQ. The CDR3 sequence: CASRGTGTGDYGYTF. CDR3 in DNA: TGCGCCAGCCGCGGTACCGGGACAGGGGACTATGGCTACACCTTC.

This clonotype occurred a few times. This sequence joins TRBV5-1 and TRBJ2-1; possibly TRBD1 for D (5 bases). Trimming removed 0 bases at V and 6 bases at J, with 10 bases between. This CDR3 spans 14 amino acids. CDR1 and CDR2 from the germline V gene are SGHRS and YFSETQ. The CDR3 DNA reads as TGCGCCAGCAGCTTGGGCAGGGATGGCAATGAGCAGTTCTTC. Amino acid sequence: CASSLGRDGNEQFF.

DNA of the CDR3: TGTGCCAGCAGCCCGAGGGACAGCTCGAACACTGAAGCTTTCTTT. As protein: CASSPRDSSNTEAFF. The chain recombines TRBV3-1 with TRBJ1-1; 7 positions agree with TRBD1. CDR3 length: 15 amino acids. Germline assignment: CDR1 LGHDT and CDR2 YNNKEL (reference sequence). J gave up 1 base and V 4 bases, and 6 bases lay outside the gene matches. The full variable domain, with the rest looked up from reference TRBV3-1 and TRBJ1-1, is DTAVSQTPKYLVTQMGNDKSIKCEQNLGHDTMYWYKQDSKKFLKIMFSYNNKELIINETVPNRFSPKSPDKAHLNLHINSLELGDSAVYFCASSPRDSSNTEAFFGQGTRLTVV.

V usage is TRBV6-5 and J usage is TRBJ2-3; 13 bases map to TRBD2. This CDR3 spans 16 amino acids. V gave up 0 bases and J gave up 6 bases; unmatched junction bases: 3. Looked up from germline, CDR1 is MNHEY and CDR2 is SVGAGI. The CDR3 is CASSYSGTSGADTQYF. The CDR3 DNA is TGTGCCAGCAGTTACTCCGGGACTAGCGGGGCGGATACGCAGTATTTT.

This clonotype showed up just a few times. CDR3 nucleotide sequence: TGTGCCAGCAGTTCGCAGGGTCAGGCTAATGAAAAACTGTTTTTT. It translates to CASSSQGQANEKLFF. The V gene is TRBV12-3 or TRBV12-4, the J gene TRBJ1-4, with D possibly being TRBD1 (5 bases). Trimming shortened V by 4 bases and J by 3 bases, and 12 bases separated the two germline ends. The CDR3 runs 15 residues.

This clonotype showed up just a few times. The rearrangement joins TRBV27 to TRBJ1-1, with TRBD1 as a possible D gene (5 bases). Germline CDR1 MNHEY, CDR2 SMNVEV (reference sequence). Trimming shortened V by 2 bases and J by 6 bases, and 13 bases separated the two germline ends. The CDR3 length is 14 residues. The CDR3 loop is CASSLRSRDSEAFF. The CDR3 bases are TGTGCCAGCAGTTTACGATCCAGGGATTCTGAAGCTTTCTTT.